The next 32 T cell receptor beta chains were all read from a single sample in a study. TCRdb recomputed calls from the 5' RACE reads with MiXCR, one row per CDR3 protein. The sample gives about 12,000 distinct CDR3 sequences, 20% to 30% of which show up once; around 2.9% is in the top ten. The material sequenced was naive CD4+ T cells sorted from blood. Described subset: naive CD4+ T cells, CD4+CD45RA+CD25-. These receptors all stem from a female donor with breast cancer.

This clonotype ranks as medium-sized. The V gene is TRBV7-9, the J gene TRBJ2-1, with a possible D match to TRBD2 (6 bases). V was cut by 5 bases and J by 2 bases, with 13 bases left in between. There are 15 residues in the CDR3. Germline CDR1 SEHNR, CDR2 FQNEAQ (reference sequence). The CDR3 nucleotides read TGTGCCAGCAGCCCAAGGGACTCTACCTACAATGAGCAGTTCTTC. It specifies CASSPRDSTYNEQFF.

The chain couples TRBV20-1 to TRBJ1-1; TRBD1 might be the D (6 bases). This CDR3 is built from 16 residues. V dropped 0 bases and J dropped 3 bases, with 17 bases sitting between them. Germline V gene sequence: CDR1 DFQATT, CDR2 SNEGSKA (reference sequence). The CDR3 region has the DNA TGCAGTGCTAGAGATCTGGGGGGGCCGCGAGACACTGAAGCTTTCTTT. It is translated as CSARDLGGPRDTEAFF.

As to this clonotype: A much larger clone lies a single base off, so this may be a read error. This chain connects TRBV5-1 to TRBJ1-1, with TRBD1 as a possible D gene (6 bases). Looked up from germline, CDR1 is SGHRS and CDR2 is YFSETQ. This CDR3 is 14 amino acids long. Here the CDR3 DNA reads TGCGCCAGCAGCTCAGGGTTCGGGGACACTGAAACTTTCTTT. It specifies CASSSGFGDTETFF.

This clonotype was observed at least ten times. As DNA, the CDR3 is TGTGCCAGCAGCTTTCGGGACATGGTCGGGAGGACCCATGAGCAGTTCTTC. Amino acid sequence: CASSFRDMVGRTHEQFF. This sequence joins TRBV7-9 and TRBJ2-1; the D gene is possibly TRBD2 (7 bases). Germline values: CDR1 SEHNR, CDR2 FQNEAQ (reference sequence). The CDR3 is 17 amino acids. V was pared by 3 bases and J by 8 bases, with 23 bases between. Full variable domain (outside the CDR3, taken from reference TRBV7-9 and TRBJ2-1): DTGVSQNPRHKITKRGQNVTFRCDPISEHNRLYWYRQTLGQGPEFLTYFQNEAQLEKSRLLSDRFSAERPKGSFSTLEIQRTEQGDSAMYLCASSFRDMVGRTHEQFFGPGTRLTVL.

The genes are TRBV6-5 and TRBJ2-1; D possibly corresponds to TRBD2 (5 bases). The V end lost 5 bases, the J end lost 0 bases, and 11 bases lay between the germline ends. The germline CDR1 and CDR2 sequences are MNHEY and SVGAGI. CDR3 size: 15 residues. The CDR3 DNA reads TGTGCCAGCAGTGGACCGGGAAGCTCCTACAATGAGCAGTTCTTC. Protein sequence: CASSGPGSSYNEQFF.

This clonotype was counted a single time. This may be a read error: a much more frequent sequence differs by one nucleotide. DNA for the CDR3: TGTGCCAGCAGCTTACCGACAGGGGGAGAACTGTTTTTT. It encodes CASSLPTGGELFF. The gene calls are TRBV7-9 and TRBJ1-4; 9 positions match TRBD1. The germline CDR1 and CDR2 sequences are SEHNR and FQNEAQ (reference sequence). The V and J ends lost 2 bases and 12 bases, in that order; junction bases with no gene match: 4. This CDR3 is 13 amino acids long.

This clonotype has more than one count but fewer than ten. The rearrangement links TRBV6-5 to TRBJ1-2; 12 nucleotides match TRBD1. CDR3 length equals 17 residues. Trimming removed 2 bases from V and 4 bases from J; junction bases left unmatched: 8. CDR1 and CDR2 from the germline V gene are MNHEY and SVGAGI. The CDR3 here is CASSYRDRGQGVYGYTF. The CDR3 bases are TGTGCCAGCAGTTACCGGGACAGGGGGCAAGGGGTCTATGGCTACACCTTC.

For this clonotype: This may come from a read error, since a much larger clone is one base off. The chain is built from TRBV6-6 and TRBJ2-2; 10 positions match TRBD1. Trimming took 2 bases from V and 3 from J; bases not matched to a gene: 6. The CDR3 totals 17 residues. The germline V gene has CDR1 MNHNY and CDR2 SVGAGI (reference sequence). DNA for the CDR3: TGTGCCAGCAGTTACGGATGGACAGGGGGGTACACCGGGGAGCTGTTTTTT. Its protein product is CASSYGWTGGYTGELFF.

The rearrangement links TRBV5-5 to TRBJ2-1; the match to TRBD2 covers 8 bases. This CDR3 is built from 14 residues. Germline V lookup: CDR1 SGHKS, CDR2 YYEKEE (reference sequence). V lost 5 bases, J lost 6 bases, and 7 bases stayed unmatched. CDR3 loop: CASSVGLGINEQFF. The DNA for the CDR3 is TGTGCCAGCAGTGTGGGACTAGGAATCAATGAGCAGTTCTTC. Drawing the rest from reference TRBV5-5 and TRBJ2-1, the complete variable domain is DAGVTQSPTHLIKTRGQQVTLRCSPISGHKSVSWYQQVLGQGPQFIFQYYEKEERGRGNFPDRFSARQFPNYSSELNVNALLLGDSALYLCASSVGLGINEQFFGPGTRLTVL.

This clonotype was detected ten times or more. The genes are TRBV3-1 and TRBJ2-1; D is unclear. V gave up 0 bases and J gave up 2 bases, with 2 bases separating them. Germline V gene data show CDR1 as LGHDT and CDR2 as YNNKEL (reference sequence). CDR3 length: 13 amino acids. In DNA form, the CDR3 reads TGTGCCAGCAGCCAAGATCCCTACAATGAGCAGTTCTTC. It codes for CASSQDPYNEQFF.

The rearrangement uses TRBV29-1 and TRBJ2-7; 9 nucleotides agree with TRBD1. Germline V gives CDR1 SQVTM, CDR2 ANQGSEA. With V trimmed by 4 bases and J by 5 bases, 15 bases remained unmatched. This CDR3 contains 16 residues. CDR3 sequence reads: CSVGEFGTGSDHEQYF. The DNA for the CDR3 is TGCAGCGTTGGGGAATTCGGGACAGGGTCGGATCACGAGCAGTACTTC.

In its sample, this clonotype ranks as medium-sized. CDR3 residues: CSVLAGGPNIQYF. DNA of the CDR3: TGCAGCGTTCTAGCGGGAGGGCCGAACATTCAGTACTTC. This rearrangement joins TRBV29-1 to TRBJ2-4; 12 bases are shared with TRBD2. The CDR3 spans 13 residues. V dropped 5 bases and J dropped 7; count of bases not matched to a gene: 3. Looked up from germline, CDR1 is SQVTM and CDR2 is ANQGSEA.

This clonotype appeared many times. The J gene is TRBJ2-1, the V gene TRBV4-1, with 11 bases that match TRBD2. After removal of 4 bases from V and 8 bases from J, the junction contained 7 bases not matched to a gene. Germline V lookup: CDR1 MGHRA, CDR2 YSYEKL. The CDR3 is 15 residues long. The CDR3 here is CASSRGLAGGYEQFF. For the CDR3, the DNA is TGCGCCAGCAGCCGTGGGCTAGCGGGAGGCTATGAGCAGTTCTTC.

This clonotype has ten or more counts. The chain links TRBV6-6 to TRBJ2-7; tentative D call: TRBD2 (6 bases). CDR1 MNHNY and CDR2 SVGAGI come from the germline V gene (reference sequence). The V gene lost 8 bases and the J gene lost 0 bases, with 14 bases spanning the gap. This CDR3 is 14 amino acids long. The CDR3 region is CASHKAGSSYEQYF. CDR3 bases: TGTGCCAGCCACAAGGCGGGGTCCTCCTACGAGCAGTACTTC.

This clonotype was counted at least ten times. This rearrangement joins TRBV4-2 to TRBJ1-1; no reliable D call. The CDR3 sequence is 13 residues long. In germline, CDR1 is LGHNA, CDR2 YNFKEQ. V was pared by 6 bases and J by 1 base, with 9 bases between. CDR3 sequence (DNA): TGTGCCAGCAGTACGAGGGCGAACACTGAAGCTTTCTTT. Protein sequence: CASSTRANTEAFF.

This clonotype was observed a handful of times. A single base separates this from a much larger clone, so it may be a read error. The chain combines TRBV7-8 with TRBJ2-3; 8 bases line up with TRBD2. The V gene end was trimmed by 4 bases and the J gene end by 6 bases; junction bases not matched to a gene: 12. This CDR3 is built from 16 residues. Germline CDR1 reads SGHVS; CDR2 reads FQNEAQ. CDR3 nucleotide sequence: TGTGCCAGCAGCTCGCGACGACTAGCGTGGGTTGATACGCAGTATTTT. Translating gives CASSSRRLAWVDTQYF.

The chain has TRBV7-2 and TRBJ1-1; 7 positions agree with TRBD1. Germline trimming cut 5 bases from V and 0 bases from J; bases unmatched to any gene: 3. Germline lookup yields CDR1 SGHTA and CDR2 FQGNSA. There are 14 residues in the CDR3. DNA of the CDR3: TGTGCCAGCAGCCTAGGGGGCGTGAACACTGAAGCTTTCTTT. Amino acids: CASSLGGVNTEAFF.

This clonotype was seen a handful of times. The V call is TRBV4-1, the J call TRBJ2-7; D possibly corresponds to TRBD1 (5 bases). Germline-derived CDR1 and CDR2 are MGHRA and YSYEKL. The germline V and J ends were trimmed by 0 bases and 2 bases, with 11 bases remaining between them. This CDR3 is 15 amino acids long. In DNA, the CDR3 is TGCGCCAGCAGCCAAGATGGTGCAGGGACCTACGAGCAGTACTTC. As protein: CASSQDGAGTYEQYF.

By share, this clonotype ranks as medium-sized. The chain links TRBV9 to TRBJ1-5, with D uncertain. This CDR3 spans 15 amino acids. CDR1 and CDR2 (germline): SGDLS, YYNGEE. Trimming removed 2 bases at V and 3 bases at J, with 12 bases between. The CDR3 DNA is TGTGCCAGCAGCGTCTTTGACGGATTCAATCAGCCCCAGCATTTT. Translating gives CASSVFDGFNQPQHF.

This clonotype rates as medium-sized. The chain uses TRBV11-2 and TRBJ2-1; D call uncertain. Germline loops: CDR1 SGHAT, CDR2 FQNNGV. The CDR3 consists of 16 residues. V gave up 0 bases and J gave up 3 bases, with 12 bases separating them. The CDR3 spells CASSLDPGRYYNEQFF. In DNA form, the CDR3 reads TGTGCCAGCAGCTTAGATCCCGGACGGTACTACAATGAGCAGTTCTTC. Full variable domain (missing parts from reference TRBV11-2 and TRBJ2-1): EAGVAQSPRYKIIEKRQSVAFWCNPISGHATLYWYQQILGQGPKLLIQFQNNGVVDDSQLPKDRFSAERLKGVDSTLKIQPAKLEDSAVYLCASSLDPGRYYNEQFFGPGTRLTVL.

V and J are TRBV20-1 and TRBJ2-3; 12 positions agree with TRBD2. The CDR3 totals 16 residues. Germline CDR1 and CDR2: DFQATT and SNEGSKA (reference sequence). Losses at the gene ends were 6 bases for V and 2 bases for J; bases not matched to a gene: 9. CDR3 in DNA: TGCAGTGCAAAAAAACTAGCGGGAGGCCCCACAGATACGCAGTATTTT. It is translated as CSAKKLAGGPTDTQYF.

This clonotype was detected a few times. A much larger clone is a single base away; this may be a read error. This chain links TRBV7-8 with TRBJ2-2; 8 bases are a match to TRBD1. Looked up from germline, CDR1 is SGHVS and CDR2 is FQNEAQ. The CDR3 has 15 amino acids. The J segment lost 3 bases and the V segment lost 5 bases, leaving 5 bases of the junction unmatched. CDR3 nucleotide sequence: TGTGCCAGCAGCCTCAGACAGGGGCACACCGGGGAGCTGTTTTTT. It is translated as CASSLRQGHTGELFF.

In regard to this clonotype: This may stem from a read error, because a much larger clone lies one nucleotide away. The chain links TRBV6-1 to TRBJ1-1; TRBD1 might be the D (5 bases). Germline CDR1 MNHNS, CDR2 SASEGT. The germline V and J ends were trimmed by 10 bases and 3 bases, with 15 bases remaining between them. CDR3 length: 13 amino acids. For the CDR3, the DNA is TGTGCCACCCCGACAGAAATGGACACTGAAGCTTTCTTT. It yields the protein CATPTEMDTEAFF.

At least ten counts were recorded for this clonotype. This chain connects TRBV4-2 to TRBJ2-7; weak D call: TRBD1 (6 bases). V lost 3 bases to trimming and J lost 7 bases, with 16 bases between them. The CDR3 consists of 14 residues. Germline V CDR1 and CDR2: LGHNA, YNFKEQ. The CDR3 sequence is CASSHDNRVGEQYF. CDR3 sequence (DNA): TGTGCCAGCAGCCACGATAACAGGGTAGGGGAGCAGTACTTC.

V gene TRBV5-1 combines with J gene TRBJ1-1; TRBD1 is a possible D gene (5 bases). Trimming took 2 bases from V and 2 from J, leaving 16 bases between them. This CDR3 has 16 amino acids. CDR1 SGHRS and CDR2 YFSETQ come from the germline V gene. DNA for the CDR3: TGCGCCAGCAGCTTCGGACACAGAAAAGTTAACACTGAAGCTTTCTTT. Protein sequence: CASSFGHRKVNTEAFF. Complete variable domain (other parts from reference TRBV5-1 and TRBJ1-1): KAGVTQTPRYLIKTRGQQVTLSCSPISGHRSVSWYQQTPGQGLQFLFEYFSETQRNKGNFPGRFSGRQFSNSRSEMNVSTLELGDSALYLCASSFGHRKVNTEAFFGQGTRLTVV.

The rearrangement joins TRBV5-1 to TRBJ2-3; D is unclear. Trimming stripped 0 bases from V and 6 bases from J, with 14 bases between. CDR1 and CDR2 from the germline V gene are SGHRS and YFSETQ. This CDR3 comprises 15 residues. The CDR3 DNA sequence: TGCGCCAGCAGCTTGGTAACAGAGTCCACCGATACGCAGTATTTT. The encoded protein is CASSLVTESTDTQYF.

This clonotype appeared a few times. V usage is TRBV11-2 and J usage is TRBJ2-7, with D tentatively TRBD1 (5 bases). The CDR3 has 13 amino acids. CDR1 and CDR2 from the germline V gene are SGHAT and FQNNGV. V was shortened by 5 bases and J by 3 bases, with 11 bases between the two germline ends. This chain's CDR3 is CASSVQTVYEQYF. DNA of the CDR3: TGTGCCAGCAGCGTCCAGACAGTCTACGAGCAGTACTTC. The full variable domain, in which reference TRBV11-2 and TRBJ2-7 provide the parts outside the CDR3, is EAGVAQSPRYKIIEKRQSVAFWCNPISGHATLYWYQQILGQGPKLLIQFQNNGVVDDSQLPKDRFSAERLKGVDSTLKIQPAKLEDSAVYLCASSVQTVYEQYFGPGTRLTVT.

In its sample, this clonotype was seen many times. V and J are TRBV5-1 and TRBJ1-5; a possible D gene is TRBD1 (5 bases). CDR3 size: 15 residues. The V end lost 1 base, the J end lost 0 bases, and 8 bases lay between the germline ends. The germline V gene has CDR1 SGHRS and CDR2 YFSETQ. DNA for the CDR3: TGCGCCAGCAGCTTGATCGGGGGTAGCAATCAGCCCCAGCATTTT. Residues: CASSLIGGSNQPQHF.

This clonotype was recorded many times. The chain is built from TRBV6-6 and TRBJ2-1, with 7 bases matching TRBD2. Germline V gene sequence: CDR1 MNHNY, CDR2 SVGAGI (reference sequence). J gave up 0 bases and V 1 base, and 3 bases lay outside the gene matches. This CDR3 is built from 16 residues. Here the CDR3 DNA reads TGTGCCAGCAGTTACTGGGCGGGAGCCTCCTACAATGAGCAGTTCTTC. Amino acids: CASSYWAGASYNEQFF.

Notes on this clonotype: A much larger clone differs from this one at a single base, so this may be a read error. CDR3 in amino acids: CASRHQTWPTYEQYF. The CDR3 DNA reads as TGTGCCAGCAGACACCAGACGTGGCCCACCTACGAGCAGTACTTC. V gene TRBV6-5 combines with J gene TRBJ2-7; D not certain. CDR3 length equals 15 residues. Germline-derived CDR1 and CDR2 are MNHEY and SVGAGI. V shed 6 bases and J shed 2 bases, with 17 bases lying between them.

The CDR3 here is CSVGRDRGVSLEKLFF. CDR3 DNA sequence: TGCAGCGTGGGAAGGGACAGGGGGGTATCGCTAGAAAAACTGTTTTTT. The rearrangement links TRBV29-1 to TRBJ1-4; 11 bases align to TRBD1. From germline, CDR1 is SQVTM and CDR2 ANQGSEA. The length of the CDR3 is 16 residues. After removal of 6 bases from V and 8 bases from J, the junction contained 14 bases not matched to a gene. Combining the CDR3 with reference TRBV29-1 and TRBJ1-4 gives the whole variable domain SAVISQKPSRDICQRGTSLTIQCQVDSQVTMMFWYRQQPGQSLTLIATANQGSEATYESGFVIDKFPISRPNLTFSTLTVSNMSPEDSSIYLCSVGRDRGVSLEKLFFGSGTQLSVL.

This clonotype showed up many times. The CDR3 nucleotides read TGTGCCAGCAGCCAAGATCGGAGGGCGGGTTTTAACACTGAAGCTTTCTTT. Translation gives CASSQDRRAGFNTEAFF. The chain carries TRBV4-2 and TRBJ1-1; D is ambiguous. The CDR3 length is 17 residues. Germline V gene lookup returns CDR1 LGHNA and CDR2 YNFKEQ. The germline V and J ends were trimmed by 0 bases and 2 bases, with 16 bases remaining between them.